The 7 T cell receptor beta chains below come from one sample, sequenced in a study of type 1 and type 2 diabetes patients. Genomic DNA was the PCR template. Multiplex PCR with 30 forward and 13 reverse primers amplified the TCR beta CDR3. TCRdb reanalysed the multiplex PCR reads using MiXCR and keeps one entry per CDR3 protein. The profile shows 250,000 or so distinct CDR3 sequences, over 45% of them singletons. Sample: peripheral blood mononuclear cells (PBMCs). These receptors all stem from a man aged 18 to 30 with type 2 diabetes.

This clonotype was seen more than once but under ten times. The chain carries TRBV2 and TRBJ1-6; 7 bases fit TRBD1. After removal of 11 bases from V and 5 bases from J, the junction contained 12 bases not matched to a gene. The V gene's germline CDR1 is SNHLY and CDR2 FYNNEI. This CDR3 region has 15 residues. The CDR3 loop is CAGQRTGENNSPLHF. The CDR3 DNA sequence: TGTGCCGGCCAACGGACAGGAGAAAATAATTCACCCCTCCACTTT.

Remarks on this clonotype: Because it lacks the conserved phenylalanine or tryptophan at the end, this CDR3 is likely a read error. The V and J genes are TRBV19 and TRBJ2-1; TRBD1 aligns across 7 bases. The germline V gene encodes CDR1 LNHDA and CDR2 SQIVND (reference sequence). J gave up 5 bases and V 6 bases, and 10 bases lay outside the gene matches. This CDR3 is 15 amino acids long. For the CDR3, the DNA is TGTGCCAGTAGACCGACAGGGACCCTTCACAATGAGCAGTTCCTC. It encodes CASRPTGTLHNEQFL.

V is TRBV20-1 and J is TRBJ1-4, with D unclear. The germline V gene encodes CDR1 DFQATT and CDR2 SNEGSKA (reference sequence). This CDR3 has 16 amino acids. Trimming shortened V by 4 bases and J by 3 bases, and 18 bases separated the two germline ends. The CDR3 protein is CSATLDPRAANEKLFF. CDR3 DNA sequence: TGCAGTGCTACCCTCGACCCCCGGGCGGCTAATGAAAAACTGTTTTTT.

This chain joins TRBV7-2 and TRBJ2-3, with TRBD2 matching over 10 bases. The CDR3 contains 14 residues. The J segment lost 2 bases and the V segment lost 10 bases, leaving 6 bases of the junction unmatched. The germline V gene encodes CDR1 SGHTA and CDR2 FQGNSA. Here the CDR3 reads CATRLAGNTDTQYF. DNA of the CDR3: TGTGCCACCAGACTAGCGGGTAACACAGATACGCAGTATTTT.

The CDR3 is CAWSIELADEQYF. Here the CDR3 DNA reads TGTGCCTGGAGTATAGAACTAGCGGACGAGCAGTACTTC. The chain combines TRBV30 with TRBJ2-7; 8 nucleotides match TRBD2. Germline loops: CDR1 GTSNPN, CDR2 SVGIG (reference sequence). The CDR3 spans 13 residues. V dropped 2 bases and J dropped 5; count of bases not matched to a gene: 5.

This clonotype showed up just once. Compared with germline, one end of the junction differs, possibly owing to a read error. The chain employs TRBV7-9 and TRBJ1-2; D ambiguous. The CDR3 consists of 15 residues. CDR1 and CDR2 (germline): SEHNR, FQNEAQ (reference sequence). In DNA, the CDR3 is TGTGCCAGCACCAGCGGGGAGACTACTAACCATGGCTACACCTTC. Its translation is CASTSGETTNHGYTF.

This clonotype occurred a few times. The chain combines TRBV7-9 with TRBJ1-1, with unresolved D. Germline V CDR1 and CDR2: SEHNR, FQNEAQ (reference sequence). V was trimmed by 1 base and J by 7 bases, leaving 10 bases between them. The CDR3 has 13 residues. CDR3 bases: TGTGCCAGCAGCTTAGTGTTTGGAAGTGAAGCTTTCTTT. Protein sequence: CASSLVFGSEAFF. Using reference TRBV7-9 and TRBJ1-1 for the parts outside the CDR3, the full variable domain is DTGVSQNPRHKITKRGQNVTFRCDPISEHNRLYWYRQTLGQGPEFLTYFQNEAQLEKSRLLSDRFSAERPKGSFSTLEIQRTEQGDSAMYLCASSLVFGSEAFFGQGTRLTVV.